Listed below are T cell receptor beta chains from one sample, sequenced in a study of blood T cells in healthy people across ages. TCRdb reanalysed the 5' RACE reads using MiXCR and keeps one entry per CDR3 protein. In the table there are about 1.4 million distinct CDR3 sequences, roughly 64% of which are singletons. Sequencing used blood. The receptors stem from a man younger than 30 in good health. Both conserved end residues are part of each CDR3. Fields, in order: D gene, clone size, J gene, V gene, CDR3 protein, CDR3 DNA. D genes are given only for firm matches. Some rows mark clone size as missing; the rest say once, few, many or name a class of expanded clone.

D gene: -; clone size: -; J gene: TRBJ1-2; V gene: TRBV28; CDR3 protein: CASTSPWSFSYGYTF; CDR3 DNA: TGTGCCAGCACATCTCCGTGGTCTTTTTCCTATGGCTACACCTTC
D gene: -; clone size: -; J gene: TRBJ2-3; V gene: TRBV27; CDR3 protein: CASRWTITDTQYF; CDR3 DNA: TGTGCCAGCAGATGGACCATCACAGATACGCAGTATTTT
D gene: -; clone size: -; J gene: TRBJ2-7; V gene: TRBV21-1; CDR3 protein: CAESGGTPAYEQYF; CDR3 DNA: TGTGCCGAATCCGGTGGGACTCCAGCCTACGAGCAGTACTTC
D gene: -; clone size: once; J gene: TRBJ2-7; V gene: TRBV20-1; CDR3 protein: CSAIVDEQYF; CDR3 DNA: TGCAGTGCTATTGTCGACGAGCAGTACTTC
D gene: -; clone size: -; J gene: TRBJ2-1; V gene: TRBV28; CDR3 protein: CASSLSQGGTQFF; CDR3 DNA: TGTGCCAGCAGTTTATCGCAGGGTGGGACCCAGTTCTTC
D gene: -; clone size: few; J gene: TRBJ2-6; V gene: TRBV6-5; CDR3 protein: CASSSQFSGANVLTF; CDR3 DNA: TGTGCCAGCAGTTCCCAGTTCTCTGGGGCCAACGTCCTGACTTTC
D gene: TRBD1; clone size: -; J gene: TRBJ2-7; V gene: TRBV6-5; CDR3 protein: CASSPDRAPSYEQYF; CDR3 DNA: TGTGCCAGCAGCCCCGACAGGGCCCCCTCCTACGAGCAGTACTTC
D gene: TRBD2; clone size: -; J gene: TRBJ2-5; V gene: TRBV6-2/TRBV6-3; CDR3 protein: CASSRDYKETQYF; CDR3 DNA: TGTGCCAGCAGTCGGGACTACAAAGAGACCCAGTACTTC
D gene: TRBD1; clone size: -; J gene: TRBJ1-2; V gene: TRBV27; CDR3 protein: CASSPLGQNYGYTF; CDR3 DNA: TGTGCCAGCAGTCCACTGGGACAGAACTATGGCTACACCTTC
D gene: TRBD1; clone size: -; J gene: TRBJ2-1; V gene: TRBV10-3; CDR3 protein: CAISPDRLYNEQFF; CDR3 DNA: TGTGCCATCAGCCCGGACAGGCTCTACAATGAGCAGTTCTTC
D gene: -; clone size: -; J gene: TRBJ2-4; V gene: TRBV5-6; CDR3 protein: CASSLKVDLTKNIQYF; CDR3 DNA: TGTGCCAGCAGCTTGAAGGTGGATCTAACCAAAAACATTCAGTACTTC
D gene: -; clone size: -; J gene: TRBJ1-2; V gene: TRBV2; CDR3 protein: CASTRDTPAGYTF; CDR3 DNA: TGTGCCAGCACCAGGGACACGCCTGCGGGCTACACCTTC
D gene: -; clone size: -; J gene: TRBJ1-6; V gene: TRBV28; CDR3 protein: CASSLLTSPGPLHF; CDR3 DNA: TGTGCCAGCAGTCTCCTGACCAGCCCAGGACCCCTCCACTTT
D gene: TRBD1; clone size: once; J gene: TRBJ1-5; V gene: TRBV5-1; CDR3 protein: CASSPGTGGINQPQHF; CDR3 DNA: TGCGCCAGCAGCCCGGGGACAGGGGGCATAAATCAGCCCCAGCATTTT
D gene: TRBD1; clone size: -; J gene: TRBJ1-2; V gene: TRBV7-9; CDR3 protein: CASSVGTGTLGYTF; CDR3 DNA: TGTGCCAGCAGCGTAGGGACAGGGACTCTTGGCTACACCTTC
D gene: TRBD2; clone size: few; J gene: TRBJ2-1; V gene: TRBV6-2/TRBV6-3; CDR3 protein: CASSYLAGRGPYNEQFF; CDR3 DNA: TGTGCCAGCAGTTACTTAGCGGGTCGGGGTCCCTACAATGAGCAGTTCTTC
D gene: TRBD2; clone size: -; J gene: TRBJ2-7; V gene: TRBV20-1; CDR3 protein: CSAVGLAGGITYEQYF; CDR3 DNA: TGCAGTGCTGTGGGACTAGCGGGAGGTATAACCTACGAGCAGTACTTC
D gene: -; clone size: -; J gene: TRBJ1-1; V gene: TRBV12-3/TRBV12-4; CDR3 protein: CASSLIGGATEAFF; CDR3 DNA: TGTGCCAGCAGTTTAATTGGGGGGGCCACTGAAGCTTTCTTT
D gene: -; clone size: few; J gene: TRBJ2-3; V gene: TRBV7-2; CDR3 protein: CASSLPRDFGITDTQYF; CDR3 DNA: TGTGCCAGCAGCTTACCCCGGGACTTCGGGATCACAGATACGCAGTATTTT
D gene: TRBD2; clone size: -; J gene: TRBJ2-1; V gene: TRBV4-3; CDR3 protein: CASSQEGTSLWYEQFF; CDR3 DNA: TGCGCCAGCAGCCAAGAAGGGACTAGCTTATGGTATGAGCAGTTCTTC
D gene: -; clone size: -; J gene: TRBJ2-5; V gene: TRBV6-1; CDR3 protein: CASSDLAETQYF; CDR3 DNA: TGTGCCAGCAGTGATCTAGCAGAGACCCAGTACTTC
D gene: -; clone size: once; J gene: TRBJ1-2; V gene: TRBV2; CDR3 protein: CASSEAGQHNYGYTF; CDR3 DNA: TGTGCCAGCAGTGAAGCCGGTCAGCATAACTATGGCTACACCTTC
D gene: -; clone size: once; J gene: TRBJ2-2; V gene: TRBV4-3; CDR3 protein: CASSQDWQGWSGELFF; CDR3 DNA: TGCGCCAGCAGCCAAGATTGGCAGGGGTGGAGCGGGGAGCTGTTTTTT
D gene: -; clone size: -; J gene: TRBJ1-4; V gene: TRBV25-1; CDR3 protein: CASSDWGREGEKLFF; CDR3 DNA: TGTGCCAGCAGTGACTGGGGCAGGGAGGGCGAAAAACTGTTTTTT
D gene: -; clone size: -; J gene: TRBJ2-7; V gene: TRBV14; CDR3 protein: CASRNAGNSYEQYF; CDR3 DNA: TGTGCCAGCAGAAACGCAGGGAACTCCTACGAGCAGTACTTC
D gene: -; clone size: -; J gene: TRBJ2-6; V gene: TRBV4-1; CDR3 protein: CASSERPSEANVLTF; CDR3 DNA: TGCGCCAGCAGCGAACGGCCGTCTGAGGCCAACGTCCTGACTTTC
D gene: TRBD1; clone size: -; J gene: TRBJ2-7; V gene: TRBV27; CDR3 protein: CASSPDRQGISYEQYF; CDR3 DNA: TGTGCCAGCAGTCCCGATCGACAGGGGATCTCCTACGAGCAGTACTTC
D gene: -; clone size: -; J gene: TRBJ1-5; V gene: TRBV28; CDR3 protein: CASSRIVQPQHF; CDR3 DNA: TGTGCCAGCAGTCGGATAGTTCAGCCCCAGCATTTT
D gene: TRBD2; clone size: -; J gene: TRBJ2-7; V gene: TRBV4-2; CDR3 protein: CASSRGRERSYEQYF; CDR3 DNA: TGTGCCAGCAGCCGAGGGCGGGAGAGGAGCTACGAGCAGTACTTC
D gene: -; clone size: -; J gene: TRBJ2-3; V gene: TRBV27; CDR3 protein: CASSLGTGTRSDTQYF; CDR3 DNA: TGTGCCAGCAGTTTAGGGACGGGAACCAGGTCAGATACGCAGTATTTT
D gene: -; clone size: -; J gene: TRBJ2-7; V gene: TRBV18; CDR3 protein: CASSPPEQNEQYF; CDR3 DNA: TGTGCCAGCTCACCACCGGAACAGAACGAGCAGTACTTC
D gene: TRBD2; clone size: -; J gene: TRBJ2-7; V gene: TRBV6-2/TRBV6-3; CDR3 protein: CASSGLAGEGDNEQYF; CDR3 DNA: TGTGCCAGCAGCGGACTAGCGGGAGAGGGGGACAATGAGCAGTACTTC
D gene: -; clone size: -; J gene: TRBJ2-7; V gene: TRBV7-2; CDR3 protein: CASSLKGETPTYEQYF; CDR3 DNA: TGTGCCAGCAGCTTAAAGGGGGAAACTCCTACCTACGAGCAGTACTTC
D gene: TRBD2; clone size: -; J gene: TRBJ2-5; V gene: TRBV7-9; CDR3 protein: CASSPRLASRETQYF; CDR3 DNA: TGTGCCAGCAGCCCCCGACTAGCGAGCCGAGAGACCCAGTACTTC
D gene: -; clone size: -; J gene: TRBJ2-1; V gene: TRBV5-1; CDR3 protein: CASSLSMGEDEQFF; CDR3 DNA: TGCGCCAGCAGCTTGTCAATGGGAGAGGATGAGCAGTTCTTC
D gene: -; clone size: -; J gene: TRBJ1-3; V gene: TRBV10-3; CDR3 protein: CAITDGYSGNTIYF; CDR3 DNA: TGTGCCATCACCGACGGTTACTCTGGAAACACCATATATTTT
D gene: -; clone size: once; J gene: TRBJ2-5; V gene: TRBV28; CDR3 protein: CASTLEASETQYF; CDR3 DNA: TGTGCCAGCACTTTGGAGGCCAGTGAGACCCAGTACTTC
D gene: -; clone size: -; J gene: TRBJ2-1; V gene: TRBV9; CDR3 protein: CASSVEGRQSNEQFF; CDR3 DNA: TGTGCCAGCAGCGTAGAAGGGAGACAAAGCAATGAGCAGTTCTTC
D gene: -; clone size: -; J gene: TRBJ2-5; V gene: TRBV20-1; CDR3 protein: CSARDRAPVTGLQETQYF; CDR3 DNA: TGCAGTGCTAGAGATCGAGCTCCCGTGACAGGCCTCCAAGAGACCCAGTACTTC
D gene: -; clone size: -; J gene: TRBJ1-2; V gene: TRBV27; CDR3 protein: CASSFLGTPNYGYTF; CDR3 DNA: TGTGCCAGCAGTTTCCTCGGGACCCCTAACTATGGCTACACCTTC
D gene: TRBD2; clone size: few; J gene: TRBJ2-7; V gene: TRBV20-1; CDR3 protein: CSARQREPYDEYF; CDR3 DNA: TGCAGCGCCCGCCAGCGGGAGCCTTACGACGAGTACTTC
D gene: TRBD1; clone size: once; J gene: TRBJ2-1; V gene: TRBV7-9; CDR3 protein: CASSPSTGYNEQFF; CDR3 DNA: TGTGCCAGCAGCCCGTCGACAGGGTACAATGAGCAGTTCTTC
D gene: -; clone size: few; J gene: TRBJ2-5; V gene: TRBV20-1; CDR3 protein: CSARPTSSGAQYF; CDR3 DNA: TGCAGTGCTAGACCGACTAGTTCGGGGGCCCAGTACTTC
D gene: -; clone size: -; J gene: TRBJ2-1; V gene: TRBV5-5; CDR3 protein: CASSPPPTVIGSYNEQFF; CDR3 DNA: TGTGCCAGCAGCCCGCCCCCGACAGTTATTGGCTCCTACAATGAGCAGTTCTTC
D gene: -; clone size: -; J gene: TRBJ2-1; V gene: TRBV27; CDR3 protein: CASSFGTNHNEQFF; CDR3 DNA: TGTGCCAGCAGTTTTGGGACGAACCACAATGAGCAGTTCTTC
D gene: -; clone size: few; J gene: TRBJ2-7; V gene: TRBV6-2/TRBV6-3; CDR3 protein: CASSYAASYEQYF; CDR3 DNA: TGTGCCAGCAGTTACGCGGCATCCTACGAGCAGTACTTC
D gene: TRBD1; clone size: few; J gene: TRBJ2-7; V gene: TRBV29-1; CDR3 protein: CSVDLDRGEQYF; CDR3 DNA: TGCAGCGTTGACCTGGACAGGGGCGAGCAGTACTTC
D gene: -; clone size: once; J gene: TRBJ2-4; V gene: TRBV27; CDR3 protein: CASSPTTGSVAKNIQYF; CDR3 DNA: TGTGCCAGCAGTCCGACCACAGGGTCTGTAGCCAAAAACATTCAGTACTTC
D gene: TRBD2; clone size: -; J gene: TRBJ2-7; V gene: TRBV12-3/TRBV12-4; CDR3 protein: CASSLREGFYEQYF; CDR3 DNA: TGTGCCAGCAGCCTCAGGGAGGGTTTTTACGAGCAGTACTTC
D gene: -; clone size: few; J gene: TRBJ1-6; V gene: TRBV7-2; CDR3 protein: CASSSRGDLPSPLHF; CDR3 DNA: TGTGCCAGCAGTTCTAGAGGGGATTTGCCTTCACCCCTCCACTTT
D gene: -; clone size: once; J gene: TRBJ1-2; V gene: TRBV15; CDR3 protein: CATSRDDSLYGYTF; CDR3 DNA: TGTGCCACCAGCAGAGACGACAGTCTCTATGGCTACACCTTC
D gene: -; clone size: -; J gene: TRBJ2-1; V gene: TRBV20-1; CDR3 protein: CSARDPTSLEFYEQFF; CDR3 DNA: TGCAGTGCTAGAGACCCCACTAGTTTGGAATTCTATGAGCAGTTCTTC
D gene: -; clone size: -; J gene: TRBJ2-5; V gene: TRBV4-1; CDR3 protein: CASSQDLTGREETQYF; CDR3 DNA: TGCGCCAGCAGCCAAGATCTGACAGGGAGGGAAGAGACCCAGTACTTC
D gene: -; clone size: -; J gene: TRBJ2-7; V gene: TRBV7-2; CDR3 protein: CASSLTGYPYEQYF; CDR3 DNA: TGTGCCAGCAGCTTAACTGGGTACCCCTACGAGCAGTACTTC
D gene: -; clone size: -; J gene: TRBJ2-1; V gene: TRBV4-3; CDR3 protein: CASSQEVSFNEQFF; CDR3 DNA: TGCGCCAGCAGCCAAGAGGTCAGTTTCAATGAGCAGTTCTTC